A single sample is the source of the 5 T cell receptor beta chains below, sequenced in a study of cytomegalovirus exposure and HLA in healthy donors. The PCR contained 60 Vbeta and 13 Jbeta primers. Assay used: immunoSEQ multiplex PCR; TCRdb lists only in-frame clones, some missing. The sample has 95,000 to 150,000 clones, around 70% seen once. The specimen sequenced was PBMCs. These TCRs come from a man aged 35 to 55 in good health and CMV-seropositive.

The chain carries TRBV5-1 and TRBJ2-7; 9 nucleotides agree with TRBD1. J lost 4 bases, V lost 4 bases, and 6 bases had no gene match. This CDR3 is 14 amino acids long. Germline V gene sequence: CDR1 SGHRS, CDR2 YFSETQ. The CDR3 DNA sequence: TGCGCCAGCAGCCGGGGACAGGGCAGATACGAGCAGTACTTC. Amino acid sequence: CASSRGQGRYEQYF. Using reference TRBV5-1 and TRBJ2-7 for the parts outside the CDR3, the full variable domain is KAGVTQTPRYLIKTRGQQVTLSCSPISGHRSVSWYQQTPGQGLQFLFEYFSETQRNKGNFPGRFSGRQFSNSRSEMNVSTLELGDSALYLCASSRGQGRYEQYFGPGTRLTVT.

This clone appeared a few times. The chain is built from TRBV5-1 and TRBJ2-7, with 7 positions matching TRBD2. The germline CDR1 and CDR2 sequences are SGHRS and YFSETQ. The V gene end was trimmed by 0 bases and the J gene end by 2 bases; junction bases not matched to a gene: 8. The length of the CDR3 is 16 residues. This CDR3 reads CASSLAGWGGTYEQYF. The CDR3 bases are TGCGCCAGCAGCTTGGCCGGGTGGGGAGGGACCTACGAGCAGTACTTC.

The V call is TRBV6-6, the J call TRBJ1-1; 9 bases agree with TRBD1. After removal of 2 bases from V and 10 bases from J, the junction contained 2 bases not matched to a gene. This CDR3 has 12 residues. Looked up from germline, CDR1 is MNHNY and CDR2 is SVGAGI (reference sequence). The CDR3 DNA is TGTGCCAGCAGTTACGGGGGACAGGGAGCTTTCTTT. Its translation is CASSYGGQGAFF.

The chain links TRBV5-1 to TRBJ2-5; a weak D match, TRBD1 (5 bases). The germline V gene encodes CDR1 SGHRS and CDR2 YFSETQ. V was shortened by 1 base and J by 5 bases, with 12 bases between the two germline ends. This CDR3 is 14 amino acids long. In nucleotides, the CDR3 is TGCGCCAGCAGCTTGAGGCAGGGTGGCGAGACCCAGTACTTC. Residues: CASSLRQGGETQYF.

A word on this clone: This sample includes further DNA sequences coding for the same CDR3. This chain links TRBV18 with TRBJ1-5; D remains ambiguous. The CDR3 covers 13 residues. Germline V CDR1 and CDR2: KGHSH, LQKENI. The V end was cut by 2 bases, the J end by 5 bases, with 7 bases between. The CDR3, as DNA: TGTGCCAGCTCACCAACGAGAGATCAGCCCCAGCATTTT. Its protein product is CASSPTRDQPQHF.